The T cell receptor (beta chain) described here comes from a study of long-term antiretroviral therapy in people with HIV. Broader study findings: Clones that had undergone expansion before ART prevailed in the repertoire throughout all time points. ART preceded a rise in diversity that nonetheless stayed lower than in transplant donor controls.

Sequencing relied on immunoSEQ assay v3.0, run at survey level. Method: immunoSEQ multiplex PCR; TCRdb's copy keeps in-frame clones and lacks some. The sample yields 20,000 to 30,000 clones, 87% seen once. Everyone in the study who had HIV was treated in the United States. Germline CDR1 SNHLY, CDR2 FYNNEI. The CDR3 totals 13 residues. V trimming: 6 bases; J trimming: 6 bases; junction bases outside the gene matches: 2. Notes on this clone: Its antigen is still unknown.

Source: unsorted PBMCs, taken 1.8 years before starting antiretroviral therapy. This TCR derives from a man aged 50 to 59 with HIV. This chain joins TRBV2 and TRBJ2-2; 9 nucleotides align to TRBD2. CDR3 nucleotides: TGTGCCAGCAGGCGGGAGGGGGCCGGGGAGCTGTTTTTT. This encodes CASRREGAGELFF.